Listed below are T cell receptor beta chains from one sample, sequenced in a study of CD8 T cells in Susac syndrome. TCRdb independently ran MiXCR on the immunoSEQ multiplex PCR reads; one entry per CDR3 protein. Of some 400,000 distinct CDR3 sequences listed, 85% were seen once; the top ten hold more than 0.09%. The specimen was CD8+ T cells from PBMCs. The receptors stem from a human donor with multiple sclerosis. The CDR3 runs from the conserved cysteine through the conserved F or W. A row's size may be missing; if present it is once, few, many or a size class.

clone_size,j_call,v_call,cdr3_aa
few,TRBJ2-3,TRBV19,CASSIGATSTDTQYF
.,TRBJ1-2,TRBV4-2,CASSPNRGDHYGYTF
.,TRBJ2-3,TRBV5-1,CASSPGVGEGTDTQYF
.,TRBJ2-1,TRBV1,CTSSQDYGPGLPYNEQFF
.,TRBJ1-5,TRBV6-1,CASSEGQEDQPQHF
.,TRBJ2-3,TRBV11-2,CASSGRDRGRREGRTDTQYF
.,TRBJ2-7,TRBV29-1,CSAGPGTGYSYEQYF
.,TRBJ2-5,TRBV5-6,CASSPASPETQYF
.,TRBJ2-1,TRBV4-1,CASSQDHKDREQFF
.,TRBJ2-7,TRBV27,CASGPGLNYEQYF
.,TRBJ1-1,TRBV28,CASSFYSWTGGVTEAFF
few,TRBJ2-7,TRBV11-2,CASSLELEPTGGLYEQYF
few,TRBJ1-4,TRBV19,CASSSPGQGNEKLFF
few,TRBJ2-6,TRBV27,CASRPGSGANVLTF
.,TRBJ2-3,TRBV6-1,CASSSTDPGLAASTDTQYF
.,TRBJ2-7,TRBV5-6,CASSLPGEGGYEQYF
.,TRBJ2-1,TRBV4-1,CASSHPGGGHEQFF
.,TRBJ1-5,TRBV4-1,CASSQVARLENQPQHF
.,TRBJ2-1,TRBV6-1,CASSEETYPNDEQFF
.,TRBJ1-1,TRBV19,CASSRDPTEAFF
.,TRBJ2-5,TRBV7-9,CASQQGNQETQYF
.,TRBJ1-6,TRBV30,CAMGTESSYNSPLHF
.,TRBJ1-6,TRBV2,CASSEVTSPLRSPLHF
.,TRBJ2-7,TRBV28,CASSHTLSFAEQYF
.,TRBJ2-3,TRBV11-2,CASSRGRWGTDTQYF
.,TRBJ2-7,TRBV27,CASSFKITYEQYF
.,TRBJ2-2,TRBV12-3/TRBV12-4,CASSPFSSGANTGELFF
.,TRBJ1-2,TRBV19,CASQQEDGGYTF
.,TRBJ2-7,TRBV27,CASSFGYTPYEQYF
.,TRBJ2-4,TRBV4-1,CASSQAEGKNIQYF
.,TRBJ2-7,TRBV10-3,CAISGGGMKSYEQYF